This paragraph reports one TCR beta chain. Its specificity is unknown. This entry belongs to a study of long-term antiretroviral therapy in people with HIV. At the survey level, the v3.0 immunoSEQ assay was run. Clones were sequenced by immunoSEQ multiplex PCR, and TCRdb holds only the in-frame ones, with some missing. This sample has 30,000 to 35,000 clones, with 94% found just once. Trimming removed 1 base at V and 8 bases at J, with 14 bases between. Per germline, CDR1 SGHVS and CDR2 FNYEAQ. This CDR3 region has 14 residues. Two or more post-ART PBMC samples, plus at least one pre-ART sample, were available for each donor. Study-wide results and caveats: Therapy changes, viral resistance and ART adherence were not documented in the available data. Pre-ART expanded TRB clones stayed dominant throughout, though often decreasing after ART.

This chain joins TRBV7-6 and TRBJ1-2; D call uncertain. Here the sequenced sample was unsorted PBMCs, taken approximately 5.1 years after starting antiretroviral therapy. This clonotype originated in a woman in her fifties or sixties with HIV. CDR3 DNA sequence: TGTGCCAGCAGCTTAGGAACGGCTAACGAAGGCTACACCTTC. As protein: CASSLGTANEGYTF.